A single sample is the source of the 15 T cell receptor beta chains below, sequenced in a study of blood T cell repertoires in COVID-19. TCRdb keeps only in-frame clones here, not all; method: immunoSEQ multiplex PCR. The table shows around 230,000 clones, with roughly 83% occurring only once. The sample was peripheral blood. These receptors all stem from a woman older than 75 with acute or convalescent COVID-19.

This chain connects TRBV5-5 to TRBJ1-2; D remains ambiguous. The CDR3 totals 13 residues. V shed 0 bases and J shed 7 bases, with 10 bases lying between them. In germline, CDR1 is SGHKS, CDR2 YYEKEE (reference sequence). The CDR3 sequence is CASSLAGSGGYTF. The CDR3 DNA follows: TGTGCCAGCAGCTTGGCCGGGAGCGGTGGCTACACCTTC.

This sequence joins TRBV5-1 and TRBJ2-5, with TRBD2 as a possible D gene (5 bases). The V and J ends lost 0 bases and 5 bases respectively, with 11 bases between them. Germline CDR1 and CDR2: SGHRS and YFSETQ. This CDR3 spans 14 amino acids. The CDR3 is CASSLGGRAETQYF. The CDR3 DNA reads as TGCGCCAGCAGCTTGGGAGGGAGAGCGGAGACCCAGTACTTC.

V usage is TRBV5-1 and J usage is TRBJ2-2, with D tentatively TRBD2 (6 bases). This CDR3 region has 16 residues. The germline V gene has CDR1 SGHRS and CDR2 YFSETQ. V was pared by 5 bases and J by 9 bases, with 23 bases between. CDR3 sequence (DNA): TGCGCCAGCAGAGACACCGGGACTCCACCTCACAGGGAGCTGTTTTTT. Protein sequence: CASRDTGTPPHRELFF.

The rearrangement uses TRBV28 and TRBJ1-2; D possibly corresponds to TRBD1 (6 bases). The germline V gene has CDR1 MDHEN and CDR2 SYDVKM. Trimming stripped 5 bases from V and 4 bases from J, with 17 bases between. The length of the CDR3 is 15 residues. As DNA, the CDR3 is TGTGCCAGCAGTCCCCCCAGGGGTAAGGGCTATGGCTACACCTTC. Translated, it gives CASSPPRGKGYGYTF.

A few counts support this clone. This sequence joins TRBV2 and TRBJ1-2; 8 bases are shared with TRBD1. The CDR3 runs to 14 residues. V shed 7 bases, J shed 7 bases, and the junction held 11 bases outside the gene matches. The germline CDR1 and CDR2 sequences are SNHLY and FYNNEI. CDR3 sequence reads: CASTEVGQVGGYTF. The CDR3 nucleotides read TGTGCCAGCACCGAGGTGGGACAGGTCGGTGGCTACACCTTC.

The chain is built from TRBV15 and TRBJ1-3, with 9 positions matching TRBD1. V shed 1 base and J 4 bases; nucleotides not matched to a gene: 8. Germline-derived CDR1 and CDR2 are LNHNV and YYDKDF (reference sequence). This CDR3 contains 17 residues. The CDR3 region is CATSRVVGDREGNTIYF. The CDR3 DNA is TGTGCCACCAGCAGAGTCGTGGGGGACAGGGAGGGAAACACCATATATTTT.

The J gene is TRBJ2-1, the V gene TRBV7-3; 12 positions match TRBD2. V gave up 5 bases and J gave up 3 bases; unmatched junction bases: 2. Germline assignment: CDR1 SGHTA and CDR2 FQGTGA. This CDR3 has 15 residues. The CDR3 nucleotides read TGTGCCAGCAGCCGACTAGCGGGGGACTACAATGAGCAGTTCTTC. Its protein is CASSRLAGDYNEQFF.

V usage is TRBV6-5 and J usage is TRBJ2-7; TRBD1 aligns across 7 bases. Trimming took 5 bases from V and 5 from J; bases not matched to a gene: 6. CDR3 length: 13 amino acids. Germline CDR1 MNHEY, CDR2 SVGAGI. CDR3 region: CASSTDRDDEQYF. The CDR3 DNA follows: TGTGCCAGCAGTACTGACAGGGACGACGAGCAGTACTTC.

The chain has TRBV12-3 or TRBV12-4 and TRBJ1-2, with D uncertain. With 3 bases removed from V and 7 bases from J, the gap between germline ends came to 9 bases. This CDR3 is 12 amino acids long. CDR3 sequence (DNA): TGTGCCAGCAGTTTGGGAGGGTTTGGCTACACCTTC. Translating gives CASSLGGFGYTF.

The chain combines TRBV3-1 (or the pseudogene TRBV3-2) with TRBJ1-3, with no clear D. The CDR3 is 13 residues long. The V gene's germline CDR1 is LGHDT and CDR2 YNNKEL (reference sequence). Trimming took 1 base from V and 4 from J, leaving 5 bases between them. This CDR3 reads CASSQAQGNTIYF. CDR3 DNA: TGTGCCAGCAGCCAAGCCCAGGGAAACACCATATATTTT.

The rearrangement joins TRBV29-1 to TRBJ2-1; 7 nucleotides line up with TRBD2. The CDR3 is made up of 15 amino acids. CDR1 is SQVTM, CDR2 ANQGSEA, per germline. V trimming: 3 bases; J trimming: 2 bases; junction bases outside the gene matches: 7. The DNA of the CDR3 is TGCAGCGTTGAGGGGGGGAAGTCCCCCTACAATGAGCAGTTCTTC. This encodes CSVEGGKSPYNEQFF.

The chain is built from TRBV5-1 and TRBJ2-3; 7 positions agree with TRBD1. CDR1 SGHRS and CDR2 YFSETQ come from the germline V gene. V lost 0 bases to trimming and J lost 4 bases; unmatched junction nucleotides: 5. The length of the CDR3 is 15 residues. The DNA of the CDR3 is TGCGCCAGCAGCTTGGTACAGGGGATTGCAGATACGCAGTATTTT. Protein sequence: CASSLVQGIADTQYF.

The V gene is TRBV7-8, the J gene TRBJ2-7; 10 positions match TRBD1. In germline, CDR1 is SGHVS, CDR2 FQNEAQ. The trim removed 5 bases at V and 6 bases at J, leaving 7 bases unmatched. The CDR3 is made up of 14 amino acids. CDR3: CASSRTGTGVEQYF. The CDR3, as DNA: TGTGCCAGCAGCCGGACCGGGACAGGGGTCGAGCAGTACTTC. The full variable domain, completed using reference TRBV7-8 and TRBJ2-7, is GAGVSQSPRYKVAKRGQDVALRCDPISGHVSLFWYQQALGQGPEFLTYFQNEAQLDKSGLPSDRFFAERPEGSVSTLKIQRTQQEDSAVYLCASSRTGTGVEQYFGPGTRLTVT.

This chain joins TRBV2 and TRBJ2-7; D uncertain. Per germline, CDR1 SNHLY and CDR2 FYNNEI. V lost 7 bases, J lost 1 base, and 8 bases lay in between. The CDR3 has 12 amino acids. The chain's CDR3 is CASTGQSYEQYF. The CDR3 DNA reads TGTGCCAGCACGGGTCAATCCTACGAGCAGTACTTC.

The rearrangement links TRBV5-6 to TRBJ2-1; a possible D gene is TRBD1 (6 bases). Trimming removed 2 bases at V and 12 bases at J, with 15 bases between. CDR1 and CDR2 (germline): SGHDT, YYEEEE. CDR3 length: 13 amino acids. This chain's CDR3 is CASSLSNRGGQFF. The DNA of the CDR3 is TGTGCCAGCAGCTTATCCAACCGAGGGGGGCAGTTCTTC.